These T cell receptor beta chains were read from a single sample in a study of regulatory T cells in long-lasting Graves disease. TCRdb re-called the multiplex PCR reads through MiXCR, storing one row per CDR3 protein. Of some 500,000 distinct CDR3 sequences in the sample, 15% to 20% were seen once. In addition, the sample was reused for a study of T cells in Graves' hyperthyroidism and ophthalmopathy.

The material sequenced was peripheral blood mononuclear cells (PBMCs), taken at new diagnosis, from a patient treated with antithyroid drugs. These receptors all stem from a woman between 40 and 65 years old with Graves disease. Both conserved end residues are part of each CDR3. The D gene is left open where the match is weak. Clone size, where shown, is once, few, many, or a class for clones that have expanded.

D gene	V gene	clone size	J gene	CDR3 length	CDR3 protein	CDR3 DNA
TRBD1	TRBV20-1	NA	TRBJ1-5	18	CSATLQGARNREYQPQHF	TGCAGTGCCACGCTACAGGGGGCGCGAAATCGGGAATATCAGCCCCAGCATTTT
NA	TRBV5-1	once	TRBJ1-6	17	CASSPESPSSYNSPLHF	TGCGCCAGCAGCCCCGAATCACCGAGCTCCTATAATTCACCCCTCCACTTT
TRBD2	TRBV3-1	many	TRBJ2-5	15	CASSLGGTRQETQYF	TGTGCCAGCAGCCTCGGGGGGACTAGACAAGAGACCCAGTACTTC
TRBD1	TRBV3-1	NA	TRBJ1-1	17	CASSQNRGGLLNTEAFF	TGTGCCAGCAGCCAAAACAGGGGGGGATTGTTGAACACTGAAGCTTTCTTT
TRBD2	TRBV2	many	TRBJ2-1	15	CASAERGSSYNEQFF	TGTGCCAGCGCGGAGCGGGGGAGCTCCTACAATGAGCAGTTCTTC
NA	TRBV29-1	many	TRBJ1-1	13	CSSRKDSNTEAFF	TGCAGCTCCCGTAAGGACAGCAACACTGAAGCTTTCTTT
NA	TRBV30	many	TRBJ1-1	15	CAWSWGGGMNTEAFF	TGTGCCTGGAGTTGGGGGGGGGGAATGAACACTGAAGCTTTCTTT
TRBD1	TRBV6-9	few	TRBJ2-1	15	CASSYWTGGYNEQFF	TGTGCCAGCAGTTATTGGACAGGGGGCTACAATGAGCAGTTCTTC
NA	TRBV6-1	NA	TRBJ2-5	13	CASRGGLRETQYF	TGTGCCAGCAGAGGGGGATTGCGGGAGACCCAGTACTTC
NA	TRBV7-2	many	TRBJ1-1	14	CASSYPGVNTEAFF	TGTGCCAGCAGCTACCCAGGGGTGAACACTGAAGCTTTCTTT
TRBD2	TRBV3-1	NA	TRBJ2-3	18	CANSQVRAGTSSADTQYF	TGTGCCAACAGCCAAGTTCGCGCCGGGACTAGCAGTGCAGATACGCAGTATTTT
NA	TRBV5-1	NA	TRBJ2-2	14	CASSLALYTGELFF	TGCGCCAGCAGCTTGGCCCTCTACACCGGGGAGCTGTTTTTT
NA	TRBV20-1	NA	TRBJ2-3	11	CSARNPDTQYF	TGCAGTGCCAGAAACCCGGATACGCAGTATTTT
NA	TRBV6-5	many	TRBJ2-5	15	CASSYTPGHQETQYF	TGTGCCAGCAGTTACACACCAGGGCACCAAGAGACCCAGTACTTC
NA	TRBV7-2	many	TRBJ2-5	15	CASSSQSVGKETQYF	TGTGCCAGCAGCTCCCAGAGCGTTGGGAAGGAGACCCAGTACTTC
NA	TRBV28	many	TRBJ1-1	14	CASTRGTMNTEAFF	TGTGCCAGCACAAGGGGAACGATGAACACTGAAGCTTTCTTT
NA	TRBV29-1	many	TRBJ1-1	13	CSVEGGLNTEAFF	TGCAGCGTTGAGGGAGGCCTGAACACTGAAGCTTTCTTT
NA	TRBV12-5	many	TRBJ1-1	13	CASGPGDPRWAFF	TGTGCTAGTGGTCCGGGGGATCCCCGCTGGGCTTTCTTT
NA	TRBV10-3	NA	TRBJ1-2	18	CAISERVGFSEASEGYTF	TGTGCCATCAGTGAGAGAGTCGGGTTTTCGGAGGCATCGGAGGGCTACACCTTC
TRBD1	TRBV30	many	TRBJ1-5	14	CALSEGALAQPQHF	TGTGCCTTGTCCGAGGGGGCATTAGCGCAGCCCCAGCATTTT
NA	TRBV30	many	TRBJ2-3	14	CAWNSGLSTDTQYF	TGTGCCTGGAATAGCGGTCTTAGCACAGATACGCAGTATTTT
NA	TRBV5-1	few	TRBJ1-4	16	CASSLGVIRTNEKLFF	TGCGCCAGCAGCTTAGGGGTCATCCGGACGAATGAAAAACTGTTTTTT
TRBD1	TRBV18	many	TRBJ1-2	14	CASSPRTGWYGYTF	TGTGCCAGCTCACCTAGGACAGGGTGGTATGGCTACACCTTC
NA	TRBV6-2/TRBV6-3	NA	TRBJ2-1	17	CASSALILDSKYNEQFF	TGTGCCAGCAGTGCCTTAATCTTGGACAGTAAGTACAATGAGCAGTTCTTC
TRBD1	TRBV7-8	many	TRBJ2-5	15	CASSVDRGLFETQYF	TGTGCCAGCAGCGTGGACAGGGGGCTTTTTGAGACCCAGTACTTC
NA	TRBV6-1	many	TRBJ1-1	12	CASRAANTEAFF	TGTGCCAGCAGGGCAGCGAACACTGAAGCTTTCTTT
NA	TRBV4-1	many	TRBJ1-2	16	CASSQAPYREGEGYTF	TGCGCCAGCAGCCAAGCTCCCTACAGGGAGGGAGAGGGCTACACCTTC
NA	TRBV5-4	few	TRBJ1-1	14	CASSLTQGGTEAFF	TGTGCCAGCAGCTTGACACAGGGAGGGACTGAAGCTTTCTTT
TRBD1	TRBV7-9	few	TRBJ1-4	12	CASSQKGAVLFF	TGTGCCAGCAGCCAAAAGGGGGCGGTCCTGTTTTTT
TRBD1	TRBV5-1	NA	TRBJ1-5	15	CASSFGTGKDQPQHF	TGCGCCAGCAGCTTTGGGACAGGGAAAGATCAGCCCCAGCATTTT
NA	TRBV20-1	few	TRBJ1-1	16	CSALKASRGMNTEAFF	TGCAGTGCCCTAAAGGCGTCTAGGGGCATGAACACTGAAGCTTTCTTT
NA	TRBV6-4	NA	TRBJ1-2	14	CASSSPGLLHGYTF	TGTGCCAGCAGTTCTCCGGGACTTCTTCATGGCTACACCTTC
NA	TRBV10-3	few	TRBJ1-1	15	CAISESQVRGTEAFF	TGTGCCATCAGTGAGTCGCAGGTCCGTGGGACTGAAGCTTTCTTT
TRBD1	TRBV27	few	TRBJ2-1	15	CASGLEGAPYNEQFF	TGTGCCAGCGGTTTAGAGGGGGCACCCTACAATGAGCAGTTCTTC
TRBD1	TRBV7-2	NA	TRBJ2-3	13	CASSGRTGDTQYF	TGTGCCAGCAGCGGACGGACAGGAGATACGCAGTATTTT
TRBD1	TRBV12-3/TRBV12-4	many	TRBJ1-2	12	CASSQGGYGYTF	TGTGCCAGCAGCCAGGGGGGCTATGGCTACACCTTC
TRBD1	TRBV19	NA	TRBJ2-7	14	CASSTLSTGDEQYF	TGTGCCAGTAGTACACTCTCGACAGGGGACGAGCAGTACTTC
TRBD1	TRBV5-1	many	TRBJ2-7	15	CASSLDPGTAYEQYF	TGCGCCAGCAGCTTGGATCCCGGGACAGCCTACGAGCAGTACTTC
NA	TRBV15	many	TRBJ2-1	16	CATSRGGRGVYNEQFF	TGTGCCACCAGCAGAGGAGGCAGGGGAGTCTACAATGAGCAGTTCTTC
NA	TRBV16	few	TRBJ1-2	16	CASSQSIRGDDYGYTF	TGTGCCAGCAGCCAATCGATCAGAGGGGACGATTATGGCTACACCTTC
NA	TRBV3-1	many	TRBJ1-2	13	CASSHAGGRGYTF	TGTGCCAGCAGCCATGCAGGAGGTCGCGGCTACACCTTC
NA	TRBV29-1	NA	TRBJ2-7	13	CSVMDTPGEEQYF	TGCAGCGTTATGGACACGCCGGGGGAAGAGCAGTACTTC
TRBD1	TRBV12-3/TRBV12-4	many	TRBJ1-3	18	CASSFRTGASRSGSTIYF	TGTGCCAGCAGTTTTAGGACAGGGGCTTCGAGGTCGGGGAGCACCATATATTTT